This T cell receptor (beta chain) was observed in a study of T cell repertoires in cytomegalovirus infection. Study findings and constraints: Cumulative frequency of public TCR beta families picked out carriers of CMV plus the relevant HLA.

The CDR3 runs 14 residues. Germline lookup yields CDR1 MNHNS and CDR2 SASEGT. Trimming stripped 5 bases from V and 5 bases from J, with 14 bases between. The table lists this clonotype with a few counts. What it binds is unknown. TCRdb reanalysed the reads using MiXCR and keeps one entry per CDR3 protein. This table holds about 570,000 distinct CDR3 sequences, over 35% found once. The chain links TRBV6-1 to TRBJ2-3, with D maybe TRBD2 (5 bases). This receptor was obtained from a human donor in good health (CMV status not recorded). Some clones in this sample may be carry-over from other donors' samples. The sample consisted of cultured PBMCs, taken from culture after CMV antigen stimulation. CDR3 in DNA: TGTGCCAGCAGTTTGGACCTGGCGGGAGATACGCAGTATTTT. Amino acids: CASSLDLAGDTQYF.